Shown below are 21 T cell receptor beta chains from a single sample sequenced in a study of radiation and T cells in renal cell carcinoma. The time point is: baseline pretreatment blood. Treatment noted: 15 Gy SBRT to primary tumor, nephrectomy 4 weeks later. The data were produced by immunoSEQ multiplex PCR, yet TCRdb's version contains in-frame clones alone and is incomplete. The sample includes approximately 120,000 clones, roughly 80% of them seen just once. Source: blood, taken from a patient whose treatment included radiotherapy and nephrectomy. Source of these receptors: a woman in her sixties with renal cell carcinoma.

The chain recombines TRBV6-1 with TRBJ2-3; D is undetermined. In germline, CDR1 is MNHNS, CDR2 SASEGT. This CDR3 region has 12 residues. The ends were cut back, 4 bases at V and 3 bases at J, with 5 bases in the middle. In DNA, the CDR3 is TGTGCCAGCAGTGTCGGGACAGATACGCAGTATTTT. Residues: CASSVGTDTQYF.

This clone was counted a few times. The sample holds other DNA sequences that translate to the same CDR3. V and J are TRBV6-5 and TRBJ2-1; no firm D call. V lost 3 bases and J 1 base, leaving 4 bases between the germline ends. The CDR3 is 13 amino acids. Per the germline V gene, CDR1 is MNHEY and CDR2 is SVGAGI. This CDR3 is CASSYSSYNEQFF. CDR3 nucleotide sequence: TGTGCCAGCAGTTATTCTTCCTACAATGAGCAGTTCTTC.

CDR3 amino acids: CASSLSRFETQYF. The CDR3 bases are TGTGCCAGCAGCTTGTCGCGGTTTGAGACCCAGTACTTC. The V gene is TRBV5-6, the J gene TRBJ2-5; D unclear. V was trimmed by 1 base and J by 5 bases, leaving 9 bases between them. This CDR3 spans 13 amino acids. Germline assignment: CDR1 SGHDT and CDR2 YYEEEE.

The table lists this clone with a few counts. This same CDR3 is encoded by further DNA sequences in the sample. The J gene is TRBJ2-7, the V gene TRBV5-1, with 11 positions matching TRBD1. The germline V gene has CDR1 SGHRS and CDR2 YFSETQ. The CDR3 extends over 15 amino acids. V was pared by 0 bases and J by 7 bases, with 6 bases of the junction left unmatched. The CDR3 coding sequence is TGCGCCAGCAGCTTGGAAGGACAGGGGGCGAGGGAGCAGTACTTC. It codes for CASSLEGQGAREQYF.

The genes are TRBV7-9 and TRBJ2-5; D might be TRBD2 (6 bases). The CDR3 loop spans 12 amino acids. Germline V CDR1 and CDR2: SEHNR, FQNEAQ (reference sequence). V was cut by 5 bases and J by 4 bases, with 8 bases left in between. CDR3 region: CASSGRPETQYF. CDR3 bases: TGTGCCAGCAGCGGGAGGCCAGAGACCCAGTACTTC.

CDR3 coding DNA: TGTGCCAGCAGCTTGATGGATGAACCTTATTGGAATGAGCAGTTCTTC. As protein: CASSLMDEPYWNEQFF. The chain is built from TRBV5-6 and TRBJ2-1; D unresolved. The germline V gene has CDR1 SGHDT and CDR2 YYEEEE. Trimming cost V 1 base and J 7 bases, with 18 bases left between them. The CDR3 has 16 residues.

V is TRBV5-1 and J is TRBJ1-6, with D possibly matching TRBD1 (6 bases). This CDR3 region has 15 residues. Germline CDR1 and CDR2: SGHRS and YFSETQ. Trimming cost V 1 base and J 5 bases, with 10 bases left between them. CDR3: CASSLTGWNNSPLHF. The CDR3 DNA reads as TGCGCCAGCAGCTTGACAGGGTGGAATAATTCACCCCTCCACTTT.

V is TRBV5-1 and J is TRBJ2-7; no reliable D call. The V end was cut by 5 bases, the J end by 2 bases, with 8 bases between. Germline V CDR1 and CDR2: SGHRS, YFSETQ. The CDR3 is 12 residues long. The CDR3 protein is CASRALTYEQYF. CDR3 sequence (DNA): TGCGCCAGCAGAGCGTTGACCTACGAGCAGTACTTC. Full variable domain (remainder filled in from reference TRBV5-1 and TRBJ2-7): KAGVTQTPRYLIKTRGQQVTLSCSPISGHRSVSWYQQTPGQGLQFLFEYFSETQRNKGNFPGRFSGRQFSNSRSEMNVSTLELGDSALYLCASRALTYEQYFGPGTRLTVT.

The CDR3 reads CASSVRNLSSYNEQFF. The CDR3 DNA sequence: TGCGCCAGCAGTGTTAGGAACCTTAGCTCCTACAATGAGCAGTTCTTC. This chain uses TRBV10-1 with TRBJ2-1; the D is unclear. V shed 4 bases and J shed 0 bases, with 13 bases lying between them. Germline values: CDR1 WNHNN, CDR2 SYGVQD (reference sequence). The CDR3 covers 16 residues.

This chain connects TRBV5-1 to TRBJ1-2; D possibly corresponds to TRBD1 (6 bases). Germline CDR1 and CDR2: SGHRS and YFSETQ. The CDR3 covers 15 residues. Trimming shortened V by 4 bases and J by 3 bases, and 16 bases separated the two germline ends. In DNA form, the CDR3 reads TGCGCCAGCAGCCCTTCGTGGAGGGGGGACTATGGCTACACCTTC. It encodes CASSPSWRGDYGYTF.

J is TRBJ2-1 and V is TRBV2, with TRBD2 matching over 10 bases. Germline values: CDR1 SNHLY, CDR2 FYNNEI. CDR3 length: 16 amino acids. After removal of 1 base from V and 8 bases from J, the junction contained 8 bases not matched to a gene. CDR3 nucleotides: TGTGCCAGCAGTGAAGAGGGAGCGGGGGGGGTAGATGAGCAGTTCTTC. It specifies CASSEEGAGGVDEQFF.

The chain carries TRBV28 and TRBJ1-2; D unclear. The CDR3 has 13 residues. V lost 5 bases, J lost 0 bases, and 7 bases lay in between. Per germline, CDR1 MDHEN and CDR2 SYDVKM. CDR3 in amino acids: CASSQLTNYGYTF. In DNA form, the CDR3 reads TGTGCCAGCAGTCAACTTACTAACTATGGCTACACCTTC.

This sequence joins TRBV19 and TRBJ2-4; a possible D gene is TRBD2 (5 bases). The length of the CDR3 is 14 residues. Between the trimmed V and J ends, which lost 3 bases and 6 bases, there was a span of 12 bases. In germline, CDR1 is LNHDA, CDR2 SQIVND (reference sequence). CDR3: CASSIDRAGNIQYF. The CDR3 region has the DNA TGTGCCAGTAGTATTGATCGGGCGGGAAACATTCAGTACTTC. Using reference TRBV19 and TRBJ2-4 for the parts outside the CDR3, the full variable domain is DGGITQSPKYLFRKEGQNVTLSCEQNLNHDAMYWYRQDPGQGLRLIYYSQIVNDFQKGDIAEGYSVSREKKESFPLTVTSAQKNPTAFYLCASSIDRAGNIQYFGAGTRLSVL.

This chain links TRBV4-1 with TRBJ1-5; 7 nucleotides agree with TRBD1. Germline lookup yields CDR1 MGHRA and CDR2 YSYEKL. The V segment lost 4 bases and the J segment 6 bases; nucleotides outside the gene matches: 9. CDR3 length: 15 amino acids. The CDR3 is CASSLEQGITQPQHF. The CDR3 region has the DNA TGCGCCAGCAGCCTTGAACAGGGGATTACTCAGCCCCAGCATTTT.

The chain uses TRBV6-5 and TRBJ1-4, with D possibly matching TRBD1 (5 bases). This CDR3 has 15 amino acids. In germline, CDR1 is MNHEY, CDR2 SVGAGI. Trimming left V 4 bases short and J 2 bases short, with 11 bases between. The CDR3 coding sequence is TGTGCCAGCAGTTCCTCCTGGGGGACTAATGAAAAACTGTTTTTT. It encodes CASSSSWGTNEKLFF.

V is TRBV5-4 and J is TRBJ2-2; D is perhaps TRBD2 (6 bases). Germline loops: CDR1 SGHNT, CDR2 YYREEE (reference sequence). V dropped 5 bases and J dropped 1 base, with 9 bases sitting between them. The CDR3 runs 14 residues. The CDR3 DNA reads as TGTGCCAGCAGACCTAGCGAGAACACCGGGGAGCTGTTTTTT. Amino acid sequence: CASRPSENTGELFF. Together with reference TRBV5-4 and TRBJ2-2, the CDR3 gives the full variable domain: ETGVTQSPTHLIKTRGQQVTLRCSSQSGHNTVSWYQQALGQGPQFIFQYYREEENGRGNFPPRFSGLQFPNYSSELNVNALELDDSALYLCASRPSENTGELFFGEGSRLTVL.

The gene calls are TRBV2 and TRBJ1-5; possible D gene TRBD1, 5 bases. Germline assignment: CDR1 SNHLY and CDR2 FYNNEI. V dropped 7 bases and J dropped 3 bases, with 13 bases sitting between them. This CDR3 is built from 14 residues. CDR3 sequence: CASTQLGDNQPQHF. The CDR3, as DNA: TGTGCCAGCACTCAATTAGGGGACAATCAGCCCCAGCATTTT.

This chain connects TRBV4-3 to TRBJ2-1; D remains ambiguous. With 0 bases removed from V and 0 bases from J, the gap between germline ends came to 6 bases. The CDR3 is made up of 15 amino acids. Germline values: CDR1 LGHNA, CDR2 YSLEER. In DNA form, the CDR3 reads TGCGCCAGCAGCCAAGATCGTGGCTCCTACAATGAGCAGTTCTTC. This sequence encodes CASSQDRGSYNEQFF.

This clone was seen once. V usage is TRBV5-6 and J usage is TRBJ2-1; D unresolved. V lost 4 bases to trimming and J lost 4 bases, with 3 bases between them. This CDR3 contains 11 residues. The germline V gene has CDR1 SGHDT and CDR2 YYEEEE. The CDR3 sequence is CASSQYNEQFF. In DNA, the CDR3 is TGTGCCAGCAGCCAATACAATGAGCAGTTCTTC.

The V gene is TRBV7-9, the J gene TRBJ1-4; 9 bases line up with TRBD1. Germline loops: CDR1 SEHNR, CDR2 FQNEAQ (reference sequence). V lost 5 bases, J lost 8 bases, and 6 bases stayed unmatched. CDR3 length: 14 residues. CDR3: CASSLDRGREKLFF. The DNA of the CDR3 is TGTGCCAGCAGCCTTGACAGGGGGAGGGAAAAACTGTTTTTT.

The chain uses TRBV9 and TRBJ1-1; 9 positions agree with TRBD1. This CDR3 spans 14 amino acids. Germline V gives CDR1 SGDLS, CDR2 YYNGEE. Trimming at V came to 10 bases and at J to 7 bases, leaving 14 bases not matched to a gene. The CDR3 sequence is CAGTLQGAMGEAFF. For the CDR3, the DNA is TGTGCCGGAACCCTACAGGGGGCTATGGGTGAAGCTTTCTTT.